The present TCR beta chain was sequenced within a study of blood T cell repertoires in COVID-19. Study background: T cells, B-cell-depleted T cells, or PBMCs supplied cDNA or gDNA.

This clone was observed once. Assay: immunoSEQ multiplex PCR; the TCRdb copy retains only in-frame clones and omits some. The sample contains roughly 280,000 clones, 80% to 85% of which appear only once. The clonotype was recovered from a man aged 60-69 years with acute or convalescent COVID-19. Source material: peripheral blood.

CDR3 nucleotide sequence: TGTGCCAGCAGCCCCGACAGGAACTATGGCTACACCTTC. Amino acids: CASSPDRNYGYTF. The genes are TRBV9 and TRBJ1-2, with a possible D match to TRBD1 (6 bases). Germline V CDR1 and CDR2: SGDLS, YYNGEE. The V end lost 4 bases, the J end lost 2 bases, and 9 bases lay between the germline ends. The CDR3 covers 13 residues.